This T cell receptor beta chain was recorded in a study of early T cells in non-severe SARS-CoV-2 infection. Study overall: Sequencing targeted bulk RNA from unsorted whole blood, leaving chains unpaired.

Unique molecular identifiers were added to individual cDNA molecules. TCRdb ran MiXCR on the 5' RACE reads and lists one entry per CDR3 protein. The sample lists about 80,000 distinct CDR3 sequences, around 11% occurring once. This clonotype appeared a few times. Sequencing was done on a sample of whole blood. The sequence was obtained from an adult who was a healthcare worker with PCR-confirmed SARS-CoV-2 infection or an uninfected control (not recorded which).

Here the CDR3 reads CASKPMRDSTIEPQHF. Written as DNA, the CDR3 is TGTGCCAGCAAACCTATGAGAGACAGTACAATTGAGCCCCAGCATTTT. This chain connects TRBV6-1 to TRBJ1-5; maybe TRBD1 (5 bases). Trimming took off 7 bases at V and 8 bases at J, with 24 bases between the two ends. Germline CDR1 and CDR2: MNHNS and SASEGT. The CDR3 is 16 residues long.